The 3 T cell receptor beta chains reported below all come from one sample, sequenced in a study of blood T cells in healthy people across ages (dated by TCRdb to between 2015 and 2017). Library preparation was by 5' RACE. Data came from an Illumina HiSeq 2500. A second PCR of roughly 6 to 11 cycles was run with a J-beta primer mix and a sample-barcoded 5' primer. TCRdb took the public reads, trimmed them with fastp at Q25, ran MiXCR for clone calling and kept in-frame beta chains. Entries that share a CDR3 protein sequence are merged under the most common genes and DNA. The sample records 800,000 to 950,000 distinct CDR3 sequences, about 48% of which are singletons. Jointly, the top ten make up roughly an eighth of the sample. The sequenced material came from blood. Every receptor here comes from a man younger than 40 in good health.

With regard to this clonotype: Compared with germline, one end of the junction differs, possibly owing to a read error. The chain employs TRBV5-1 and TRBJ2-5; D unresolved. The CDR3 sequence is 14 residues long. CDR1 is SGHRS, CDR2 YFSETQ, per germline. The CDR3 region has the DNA TGTGCCAGCAGCTTAGGGTCCCGGAAAGAGACCCAGTACTTC. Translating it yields CASSLGSRKETQYF.

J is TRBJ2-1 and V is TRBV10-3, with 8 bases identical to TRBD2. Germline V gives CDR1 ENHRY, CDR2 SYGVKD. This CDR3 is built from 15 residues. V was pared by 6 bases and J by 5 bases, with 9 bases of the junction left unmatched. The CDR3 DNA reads TGTGCCATCAGCCCACTAGCGGAAAAGGACAATGAGCAGTTCTTC. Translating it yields CAISPLAEKDNEQFF.

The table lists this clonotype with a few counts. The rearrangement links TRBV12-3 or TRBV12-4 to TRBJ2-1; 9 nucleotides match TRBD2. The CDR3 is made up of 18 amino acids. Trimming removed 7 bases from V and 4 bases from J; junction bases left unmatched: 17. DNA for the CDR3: TGTGCCAGCACTCGAGCGTTGAGCGGGGGGAACCAATACAATGAGCAGTTCTTC. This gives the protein CASTRALSGGNQYNEQFF.